This TCR beta chain was retrieved from a study of Ad26.COV2.S vaccination and SARS-CoV-2 variants. Study as a whole: The donor participated in the COV1001 trial, in its Ad26.COV2.S arm.

Treatment specified: 19 received Ad26.COV2.S at low or high dose, single or two shots; 5 received placebo; per-sample allocation not given. The investigators took samples on day 63 after the first vaccine or placebo injection. Vaccination used an Ad26 vector expressing Wuhan-strain SARS-CoV-2 spike. Study-level points and caveats: The TCR-based breadth and depth measures might underestimate overall T cell responses. Vaccinated individuals (as opposed to placebo recipients) had higher spike-specific TCR breadth.

The repertoire was sequenced with immunoSEQ multiplex PCR; TCRdb's copy has only in-frame clones and lacks some. The sample records 400,000 to 450,000 clones, 92% being singletons. As for this clone: Its antigen remains unknown.

This TCR was sampled from a person between 18 and 60 years old who received the Ad26.COV2.S COVID-19 vaccine or a placebo. The sample in question was peripheral blood, obtained in a trial of Ad26.COV2.S vaccine versus placebo.

In DNA, the CDR3 is TGCGCCAGCAGCCTGGGACGGTCAAATGAAAAACTGTTTTTT. This encodes CASSLGRSNEKLFF. This chain connects TRBV4-1 to TRBJ1-4; TRBD1 is a possible D gene (5 bases). The CDR3 runs 14 residues. The V end lost 4 bases, the J end lost 5 bases, and 11 bases lay between the germline ends. CDR1 MGHRA and CDR2 YSYEKL come from the germline V gene.